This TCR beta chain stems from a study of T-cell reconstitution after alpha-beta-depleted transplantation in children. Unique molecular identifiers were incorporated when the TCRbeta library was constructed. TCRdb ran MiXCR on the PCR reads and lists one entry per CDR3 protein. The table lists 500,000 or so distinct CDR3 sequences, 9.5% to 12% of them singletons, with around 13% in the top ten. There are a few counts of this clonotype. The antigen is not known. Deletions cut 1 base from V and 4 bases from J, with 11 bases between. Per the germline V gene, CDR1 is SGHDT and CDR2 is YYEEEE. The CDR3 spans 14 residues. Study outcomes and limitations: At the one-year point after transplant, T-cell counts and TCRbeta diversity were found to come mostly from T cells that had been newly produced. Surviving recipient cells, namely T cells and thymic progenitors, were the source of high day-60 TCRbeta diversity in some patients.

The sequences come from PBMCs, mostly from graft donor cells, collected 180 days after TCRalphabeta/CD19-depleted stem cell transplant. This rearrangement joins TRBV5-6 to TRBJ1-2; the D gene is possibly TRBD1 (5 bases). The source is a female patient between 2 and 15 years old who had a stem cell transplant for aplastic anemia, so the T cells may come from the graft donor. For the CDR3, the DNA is TGTGCCAGCAGCTTGTTTCAGGGTCTCTATGGCTACACCTTC. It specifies CASSLFQGLYGYTF.